These 21 T cell receptor beta chains share one sample of origin, sequenced in a study of PD-1 blockade in classical Hodgkin lymphoma. The method was immunoSEQ multiplex PCR; TCRdb's version includes in-frame clones alone and lacks a portion of them. The sample consists of 30,000 to 35,000 clones, approximately 90% of them appearing once. Every single patient, without exception, relapsed after autologous stem cell transplantation, and brentuximab vedotin exposure varied. Magnetic depletion of unwanted cells isolated CD4+ T cells from thawed PBMCs. The sample here was CD4+ T cells from blood, taken at baseline. All receptors derive from a human donor with classical Hodgkin lymphoma.

The gene calls are TRBV19 and TRBJ2-7; 7 bases fit TRBD2. V shed 7 bases and J 3 bases; nucleotides not matched to a gene: 18. From germline, CDR1 is LNHDA and CDR2 SQIVND (reference sequence). The CDR3 runs to 17 residues. CDR3 residues: CASTRGGSTSMGYEQYF. The CDR3, as DNA: TGTGCCAGTACCCGTGGTGGTTCGACTAGCATGGGCTACGAGCAGTACTTC.

This clone was observed once. The rearrangement links TRBV6-5 to TRBJ2-7, with D unresolved. The CDR3 sequence is 15 residues long. Germline values: CDR1 MNHEY, CDR2 SVGAGI. Trimming cost V 0 bases and J 4 bases, with 13 bases left between them. The CDR3 DNA reads TGTGCCAGCAGTTACTCCCGGGTTTACGCTTACGAGCAGTACTTC. Amino acid sequence: CASSYSRVYAYEQYF.

The chain employs TRBV11-2 and TRBJ2-1; the match to TRBD1 covers 8 bases. CDR3 size: 18 residues. Germline-derived CDR1 and CDR2 are SGHAT and FQNNGV. J was trimmed by 6 bases and V by 1 base; bases with no gene match: 14. As DNA, the CDR3 is TGTGCCAGCAGCTTAGGCTTCTTCACCGGGACAGGTTTCAATGAGCAGTTCTTC. It encodes CASSLGFFTGTGFNEQFF. The full variable domain, completed using reference TRBV11-2 and TRBJ2-1, is EAGVAQSPRYKIIEKRQSVAFWCNPISGHATLYWYQQILGQGPKLLIQFQNNGVVDDSQLPKDRFSAERLKGVDSTLKIQPAKLEDSAVYLCASSLGFFTGTGFNEQFFGPGTRLTVL.

The chain combines TRBV4-2 with TRBJ2-7; TRBD2 aligns across 9 bases. V trimming: 0 bases; J trimming: 2 bases; junction bases outside the gene matches: 5. The V gene's germline CDR1 is LGHNA and CDR2 YNFKEQ. The CDR3 is 16 residues long. In DNA form, the CDR3 reads TGTGCCAGCAGCCAAGATCTCCTAGCGGGACCCTACGAGCAGTACTTC. It translates to CASSQDLLAGPYEQYF.

A single count supports this clone. CDR3 in DNA: TGCGCCAGCAGCTTGCTCGCTAGCGGCTCACTCAATGAGCAGTTCTTC. It encodes CASSLLASGSLNEQFF. V gene TRBV5-1 combines with J gene TRBJ2-1; TRBD2 aligns across 7 bases. This CDR3 has 16 amino acids. V lost 1 base to trimming and J lost 6 bases; unmatched junction nucleotides: 10. CDR1 is SGHRS, CDR2 YFSETQ, per germline.

The chain carries TRBV6-5 and TRBJ1-1, with D possibly TRBD1 on 6 matching bases. The CDR3 contains 13 residues. Germline V CDR1 and CDR2: MNHEY, SVGAGI. Trimming removed 1 base from V and 8 bases from J, with 11 bases in between. CDR3 in amino acids: CASSYFVGGEAFF. The CDR3 DNA reads as TGTGCCAGCAGTTACTTTGTGGGGGGCGAAGCTTTCTTT.

The genes are TRBV5-1 and TRBJ2-3; 9 positions match TRBD2. Germline assignment: CDR1 SGHRS and CDR2 YFSETQ. The CDR3 length is 15 residues. V shed 0 bases, J shed 8 bases, and the junction held 7 bases outside the gene matches. The CDR3 DNA is TGCGCCAGCAGCTTGGGGGCTAGCGGGGCAGGTACGCAGTATTTT. Translating it yields CASSLGASGAGTQYF. Drawing the rest from reference TRBV5-1 and TRBJ2-3, the complete variable domain is KAGVTQTPRYLIKTRGQQVTLSCSPISGHRSVSWYQQTPGQGLQFLFEYFSETQRNKGNFPGRFSGRQFSNSRSEMNVSTLELGDSALYLCASSLGASGAGTQYFGPGTRLTVL.

The chain links TRBV5-6 to TRBJ2-3, with D possibly being TRBD1 (6 bases). Germline assignment: CDR1 SGHDT and CDR2 YYEEEE. V lost 1 base and J lost 0, with 18 bases in between. The CDR3 is made up of 18 amino acids. The CDR3 region has the DNA TGTGCCAGCAGCTTGATCCGTCGGTGGACAGTGAGCACAGATACGCAGTATTTT. Its protein is CASSLIRRWTVSTDTQYF.

This sequence joins TRBV7-9 and TRBJ2-7, with TRBD2 identical over 10 bases. The CDR3 spans 14 residues. The J segment lost 6 bases and the V segment lost 6 bases, leaving 8 bases of the junction unmatched. Germline values: CDR1 SEHNR, CDR2 FQNEAQ (reference sequence). In DNA form, the CDR3 reads TGTGCCAGCAGGCCGGGGACTAGCGTGGGCGAGCAGTACTTC. Its protein is CASRPGTSVGEQYF.

Only a few counts were recorded for this clone. The chain couples TRBV6-5 to TRBJ2-2, with unresolved D. Trimming pared 0 bases from V and 5 bases from J, leaving 1 base between. The CDR3 consists of 12 residues. Germline CDR1 MNHEY, CDR2 SVGAGI. CDR3 nucleotide sequence: TGTGCCAGCAGTTACTCGACCGGGGAGCTGTTTTTT. Its translation: CASSYSTGELFF.

This clone has more than one count but fewer than ten. The chain uses TRBV7-9 and TRBJ1-3; 7 bases line up with TRBD1. Germline V lookup: CDR1 SEHNR, CDR2 FQNEAQ (reference sequence). This CDR3 spans 15 amino acids. The V and J ends lost 4 bases and 0 bases, in that order; junction bases with no gene match: 3. The CDR3 loop reads CASSSGQNSGNTIYF. CDR3 nucleotide sequence: TGTGCCAGCAGCTCGGGACAGAACTCTGGAAACACCATATATTTT.

The chain recombines TRBV5-1 with TRBJ2-5; TRBD2 aligns across 9 bases. V lost 7 bases and J lost 1; bases outside the gene matches: 5. CDR3 length: 14 residues. CDR1 SGHRS and CDR2 YFSETQ come from the germline V gene. The CDR3 here is CASAPGLAQETQYF. The CDR3 nucleotides are TGCGCCAGCGCCCCGGGACTAGCCCAAGAGACCCAGTACTTC.

This clone has just one count. V and J are TRBV30 and TRBJ2-2, with D perhaps TRBD2 (6 bases). Per the germline V gene, CDR1 is GTSNPN and CDR2 is SVGIG (reference sequence). CDR3 length equals 14 residues. V was clipped by 5 bases and J by 3 bases, with 13 bases between them. Here the CDR3 reads CAWSTRKDTGELFF. In DNA form, the CDR3 reads TGTGCCTGGTCGACTAGAAAGGACACCGGGGAGCTGTTTTTT.

The rearrangement joins TRBV27 to TRBJ1-1; 7 nucleotides match TRBD1. The CDR3 loop spans 15 amino acids. V shed 2 bases and J 8 bases; nucleotides not matched to a gene: 11. Germline CDR1 is MNHEY and CDR2 is SMNVEV (reference sequence). DNA for the CDR3: TGTGCCAGCAGTTTAAGATGGACAGGTACCTTAGAAGCTTTCTTT. It yields the protein CASSLRWTGTLEAFF.

The chain uses TRBV19 and TRBJ1-1, with 8 bases identical to TRBD1. J was trimmed by 5 bases and V by 8 bases; bases with no gene match: 7. Germline-derived CDR1 and CDR2 are LNHDA and SQIVND (reference sequence). The CDR3 is made up of 13 amino acids. The CDR3 nucleotides read TGTGCCAGTTTGGACAGGGTGGGAACTGAAGCTTTCTTT. It encodes CASLDRVGTEAFF.

CDR3 DNA sequence: TGCGCCAGCAGCTTGCTCCCCGGACAACTTCCAAGACCCAATGAGCAGTTCTTC. Translating gives CASSLLPGQLPRPNEQFF. This rearrangement joins TRBV5-1 to TRBJ2-1, with D tentatively TRBD1 (5 bases). Germline values: CDR1 SGHRS, CDR2 YFSETQ. V lost 1 base, J lost 6 bases, and 23 bases lay in between. This CDR3 has 18 amino acids. The full variable domain, completed using reference TRBV5-1 and TRBJ2-1, is KAGVTQTPRYLIKTRGQQVTLSCSPISGHRSVSWYQQTPGQGLQFLFEYFSETQRNKGNFPGRFSGRQFSNSRSEMNVSTLELGDSALYLCASSLLPGQLPRPNEQFFGPGTRLTVL.

The V and J genes are TRBV28 and TRBJ2-3; TRBD2 agrees at 14 bases. Unmatched junction bases numbered 10, after V lost 6 bases and J lost 5 bases. Germline V gene data show CDR1 as MDHEN and CDR2 as SYDVKM. This CDR3 contains 17 residues. CDR3 DNA: TGTGCCAGCAGACCGGGGACTAGCGGGAGATTCATAGATACGCAGTATTTT. Protein product: CASRPGTSGRFIDTQYF.

The rearrangement links TRBV30 to TRBJ2-1; D gene uncertain. Germline values: CDR1 GTSNPN, CDR2 SVGIG (reference sequence). This CDR3 region has 10 residues. Trimming cost V 1 base and J 13 bases, with 8 bases left between them. CDR3 DNA: TGTGCCTGGAGTGCAGGATACCAGTTCTTC. This gives the protein CAWSAGYQFF.

The table lists this clone with a count of one. The chain is built from TRBV28 and TRBJ2-5; D not resolved. Germline V gene sequence: CDR1 MDHEN, CDR2 SYDVKM. V was clipped by 6 bases and J by 1 base, with 12 bases between them. The CDR3 length is 14 residues. Here the CDR3 DNA reads TGTGCCAGCAGCCCTGAGTTTCTCCAAGAGACCCAGTACTTC. Protein sequence: CASSPEFLQETQYF.

The rearrangement uses TRBV25-1 and TRBJ2-5, with D hard to call. V was trimmed by 0 bases and J by 6 bases, leaving 17 bases between them. Germline-derived CDR1 and CDR2 are MGHDK and SYGVNS. The CDR3 spans 16 residues. CDR3 coding DNA: TGTGCCAGCAGTGAATATCCTAGGTCGCGTATGAAGACCCAGTACTTC. This codes for CASSEYPRSRMKTQYF.

The CDR3 nucleotides are TGTGCCAGCAGCTTGGCGGGACGGCTTCAAGAGACCCAGTACTTC. Its translation is CASSLAGRLQETQYF. The chain joins TRBV5-8 to TRBJ2-5; either TRBD1 or TRBD2 may supply D (5 bases each). V shed 0 bases and J shed 2 bases, with 11 bases lying between them. This CDR3 comprises 15 residues. CDR1 SGHTS and CDR2 YDEGEE come from the germline V gene.